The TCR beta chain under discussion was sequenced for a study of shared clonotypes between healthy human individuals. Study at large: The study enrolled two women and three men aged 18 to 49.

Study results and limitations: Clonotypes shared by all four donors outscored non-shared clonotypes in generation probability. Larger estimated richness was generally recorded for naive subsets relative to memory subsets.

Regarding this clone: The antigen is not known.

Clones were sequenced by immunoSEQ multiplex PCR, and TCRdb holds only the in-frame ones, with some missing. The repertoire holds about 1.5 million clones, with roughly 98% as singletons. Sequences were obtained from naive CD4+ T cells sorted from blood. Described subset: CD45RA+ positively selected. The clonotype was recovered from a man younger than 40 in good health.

The CDR3 spells CASSFPSSGRYTGELFF. DNA for the CDR3: TGTGCCAGCAGCTTCCCCTCTAGCGGGAGGTACACCGGGGAGCTGTTTTTT. The V gene is TRBV9, the J gene TRBJ2-2; 11 nucleotides align to TRBD2. Germline V CDR1 and CDR2: SGDLS, YYNGEE. Trimming at V came to 4 bases and at J to 3 bases, leaving 8 bases not matched to a gene. The CDR3 is 17 amino acids.